The clone carrying this TCR beta chain was observed many times. This specimen comes from a study of human T cells and chemical hapten exposure. Time point denoted: pre-sensitization, week 0. Regarding treatment: therapeutic diphenylcyclopropenone sensitization with weekly scalp DPC. Study processing details: Sampled TCR counts reached a median of approximately 100,000 per sample, with values ranging from 23,224 to 690,600. TCRdb processed the RACE reads anew with MiXCR; each CDR3 protein has one entry. None of the V and J calls come from the authors' own analysis; TCRdb made them. The sample lists some 59,000 distinct CDR3 sequences, approximately 10% seen once, with approximately 4% in the top ten. V lost 0 bases and J lost 4, with 6 bases in between. CDR1 is SGHTA, CDR2 FQGTGA, per germline. This CDR3 is built from 13 residues.

The sample here was whole blood, taken in connection with sensitization to the hapten diphenylcyclopropenone (DPC). The sequence was collected from a woman in her forties with alopecia areata. Some clones in this sample may be carry-over from other donors' samples. The chain employs TRBV7-3 and TRBJ1-1; weak D call: TRBD1 (5 bases). CDR3 nucleotide sequence: TGTGCCAGCAGCTTAACCGGGGGCACTGAAGCTTTCTTT. It encodes CASSLTGGTEAFF.